What follows are 21 T cell receptor beta chains derived from one specimen sequenced in a study of blood T cell repertoires in COVID-19. Using immunoSEQ multiplex PCR, the repertoire was profiled, and TCRdb retains in-frame clones only, with some absent. The sample yields under 110,000 clones, about 89% seen once. The sequencing sample was made of peripheral blood. Every receptor here comes from a man in his fifties or sixties with acute or convalescent COVID-19.

The CDR3 bases are TGTGCCAGCACAGGGACTGTGACTAGCACAGATACGCAGTATTTT. Amino acids: CASTGTVTSTDTQYF. The rearrangement joins TRBV2 to TRBJ2-3; D is possibly TRBD2 (6 bases). V was trimmed by 7 bases and J by 0 bases, leaving 14 bases between them. CDR1 and CDR2 (germline): SNHLY, FYNNEI. This CDR3 has 15 amino acids.

DNA for the CDR3: TGTGCCAGCAGCTTAGATATGCTCGTTCGGGAGCAGTACTTC. It translates to CASSLDMLVREQYF. The chain has TRBV11-3 and TRBJ2-7; no reliable D call. The germline V gene encodes CDR1 SGHNT and CDR2 YENEEA. CDR3 length: 14 residues. The ends were cut back, 0 bases at V and 7 bases at J, with 13 bases in the middle.

This clone was detected only once. The chain combines TRBV7-9 with TRBJ2-6; 9 bases align to TRBD1. Trimming at V came to 5 bases and at J to 2 bases, leaving 1 base not matched to a gene. Germline V gene data show CDR1 as SEHNR and CDR2 as FQNEAQ (reference sequence). The CDR3 runs to 15 residues. The CDR3 spells CASSRDRAGANVLTF. The CDR3 DNA reads as TGTGCCAGCAGCCGGGACAGGGCTGGGGCCAACGTCCTGACTTTC.

The chain recombines TRBV27 with TRBJ1-5, with D maybe TRBD1 (5 bases). Trimming removed 3 bases at V and 2 bases at J, with 14 bases between. CDR1 and CDR2 from the germline V gene are MNHEY and SMNVEV (reference sequence). The length of the CDR3 is 16 residues. DNA of the CDR3: TGTGCCAGCAGTTTTAGGGGCCCCCGGGGCAATCAGCCCCAGCATTTT. Translation gives CASSFRGPRGNQPQHF.

This rearrangement joins TRBV30 to TRBJ1-3; the D gene is possibly TRBD1 (6 bases). Trimming left V 4 bases short and J 2 bases short, with 9 bases between. CDR3 length: 13 amino acids. CDR1 and CDR2 (germline): GTSNPN, SVGIG (reference sequence). The CDR3 sequence is CAWIRTAGNTIYF. CDR3 in DNA: TGTGCCTGGATTCGGACAGCTGGAAACACCATATATTTT.

V and J are TRBV28 and TRBJ2-4, with 7 nucleotides matching TRBD1. The CDR3 consists of 14 residues. Looked up from germline, CDR1 is MDHEN and CDR2 is SYDVKM. V shed 5 bases and J 5 bases; nucleotides not matched to a gene: 6. The DNA for the CDR3 is TGTGCCAGCAGTCAGACAGGGTGGGAAAACATTCAGTACTTC. Encoded protein: CASSQTGWENIQYF.

The chain uses TRBV7-9 and TRBJ1-2, with 7 bases identical to TRBD1. The length of the CDR3 is 13 residues. Germline V gene sequence: CDR1 SEHNR, CDR2 FQNEAQ (reference sequence). J lost 7 bases, V lost 0 bases, and 2 bases had no gene match. The CDR3 bases are TGTGCCAGCAGCTTAGCAACAGGGGTTGGCTACACCTTC. Translating gives CASSLATGVGYTF.

The rearrangement joins TRBV5-1 to TRBJ2-6, with 7 bases identical to TRBD1. V lost 3 bases, J lost 4 bases, and 7 bases stayed unmatched. The CDR3 contains 16 residues. From germline, CDR1 is SGHRS and CDR2 YFSETQ. CDR3 sequence reads: CASSSREGAGANVLTF. CDR3 DNA sequence: TGCGCCAGCAGCTCACGAGAGGGGGCCGGGGCCAACGTCCTGACTTTC.

V is TRBV27 and J is TRBJ1-2, with a weak D call TRBD1 (5 bases). V lost 10 bases and J lost 4, with 13 bases in between. Per the germline V gene, CDR1 is MNHEY and CDR2 is SMNVEV (reference sequence). The CDR3 contains 12 residues. CDR3 nucleotides: TGTGCCACTCGGGGGGTGGGCTATGGCTACACCTTC. This sequence encodes CATRGVGYGYTF.

The rearrangement joins TRBV27 to TRBJ2-1, with TRBD1 matching over 9 bases. V lost 4 bases to trimming and J lost 6 bases; unmatched junction nucleotides: 4. The CDR3 has 14 amino acids. Germline V CDR1 and CDR2: MNHEY, SMNVEV (reference sequence). CDR3 in amino acids: CASSWTGARNEQFF. The DNA for the CDR3 is TGTGCCAGCAGTTGGACAGGGGCGCGCAATGAGCAGTTCTTC.

This chain uses TRBV5-4 with TRBJ1-6, with no clear D. Germline V gene data show CDR1 as SGHNT and CDR2 as YYREEE (reference sequence). V dropped 7 bases and J dropped 0 bases, with 8 bases sitting between them. The CDR3 contains 14 residues. The chain's CDR3 is CASQRDSYNSPLHF. For the CDR3, the DNA is TGTGCCAGCCAACGAGACTCCTATAATTCACCCCTCCACTTT.

This chain joins TRBV6-5 and TRBJ2-1; TRBD1 agrees at 8 bases. The V gene's germline CDR1 is MNHEY and CDR2 SVGAGI. V was pared by 8 bases and J by 2 bases, with 2 bases of the junction left unmatched. The CDR3 runs 13 residues. The CDR3 DNA reads as TGTGCCAGCCAGGACAGGGCCTACAATGAGCAGTTCTTC. Its protein product is CASQDRAYNEQFF.

The chain employs TRBV3-1 (or the pseudogene TRBV3-2) and TRBJ2-2; tentatively, D is TRBD2 (5 bases). The CDR3 has 17 amino acids. The V gene lost 3 bases and the J gene lost 5 bases, with 19 bases spanning the gap. CDR1 is LGHDT, CDR2 YNNKEL, per germline (reference sequence). CDR3 residues: CASSHSPSTGRTGELFF. In nucleotides, the CDR3 is TGTGCCAGCAGCCACTCCCCTTCGACGGGGAGAACCGGGGAGCTGTTTTTT.

The chain combines TRBV21-1 with TRBJ2-7; the table's D call of TRBD2 was not tested on the DNA. TRBV21-1 is a documented pseudogene. The CDR3 consists of 17 residues. The CDR3 here is CASSKVEETLTSYEQYF. CDR3 nucleotides: TGTGCCAGCAGCAAAGTGGAGGAAACTCTTACCTCCTACGAGCAGTACTTC.

The chain links TRBV29-1 to TRBJ1-2, with 11 bases lining up with TRBD1. CDR3 length: 15 residues. V shed 8 bases and J 0 bases; nucleotides not matched to a gene: 8. Germline lookup yields CDR1 SQVTM and CDR2 ANQGSEA. CDR3 protein: CSTWDRGAANYGYTF. The CDR3 DNA reads TGCAGCACCTGGGACAGGGGGGCAGCTAACTATGGCTACACCTTC.

The rearrangement joins TRBV2 to TRBJ1-5; D is possibly TRBD1 (6 bases). CDR1 and CDR2 (germline): SNHLY, FYNNEI. Trimming stripped 6 bases from V and 4 bases from J, with 7 bases between. The CDR3 totals 12 residues. Here the CDR3 DNA reads TGTGCCAGCAGGGACAGAAATCAGCCCCAGCATTTT. Translation gives CASRDRNQPQHF.

The chain links TRBV5-1 to TRBJ2-5; 8 bases match TRBD2. J lost 0 bases, V lost 2 bases, and 3 bases had no gene match. CDR3 length: 15 amino acids. Germline assignment: CDR1 SGHRS and CDR2 YFSETQ. This CDR3 reads CASSLAGEHQETQYF. In nucleotides, the CDR3 is TGCGCCAGCAGCTTAGCGGGGGAGCACCAAGAGACCCAGTACTTC.

This chain uses TRBV9 with TRBJ1-2; D is ambiguous. This CDR3 is 13 amino acids long. CDR1 SGDLS and CDR2 YYNGEE come from the germline V gene. The CDR3 DNA reads as TGTGCGAGCCGGTTGGAGGGAGACGGTGGCTACACCTTC. Translation: CASRLEGDGGYTF.

The genes are TRBV5-1 and TRBJ2-1, with TRBD2 identical over 12 bases. V trimming: 3 bases; J trimming: 2 bases; junction bases outside the gene matches: 9. Germline V gene data show CDR1 as SGHRS and CDR2 as YFSETQ. There are 18 residues in the CDR3. The CDR3 here is CASSSGLRLAGAYNEQFF. The CDR3 DNA is TGCGCCAGCAGCTCGGGACTGAGACTAGCGGGAGCCTACAATGAGCAGTTCTTC.

The chain combines TRBV29-1 with TRBJ2-2; tentative D call: TRBD1 (6 bases). The germline V and J ends were trimmed by 7 bases and 7 bases, with 13 bases remaining between them. Germline CDR1 is SQVTM and CDR2 is ANQGSEA. CDR3 length: 12 amino acids. The CDR3 sequence: CSALRGNGELFF. Here the CDR3 DNA reads TGCAGCGCCCTCAGGGGAAACGGGGAGCTGTTTTTT.

V usage is TRBV24-1 and J usage is TRBJ1-2; TRBD1 matches at 8 bases. The CDR3 is 13 amino acids. With 9 bases clipped from V and 8 bases from J, the junction kept 10 bases outside the gene matches. Germline CDR1 and CDR2: KGHDR and SFDVKD. CDR3 nucleotide sequence: TGTGCCACCGGACAGGGAGGACAGTACGGCTACACCTTC. Amino acids: CATGQGGQYGYTF.